Listed below are T cell receptor beta chains from one sample, sequenced in a study. Each CDR3 protein is one row after TCRdb ran MiXCR on the 5' RACE reads. This table holds approximately 60,000 distinct CDR3 sequences, 26% found once. The material sequenced was tumor-infiltrating Tregs sorted from the breast tumor. All receptors derive from a female donor with breast cancer. Both conserved end residues are part of each CDR3. A D gene is named only where the DNA matches it firmly.

d_call: NA
v_call: TRBV7-9
cdr3_aa: CASNQERRGEKLFF

d_call: NA
v_call: TRBV6-6
cdr3_aa: CASSPGGEKLFF

d_call: NA
v_call: TRBV25-1
cdr3_aa: CASSANRQPPSYEQYF

d_call: NA
v_call: TRBV3-1
cdr3_aa: CASSLGGGFGNEQFF

d_call: NA
v_call: TRBV7-2
cdr3_aa: CASSKRNTQYF

d_call: NA
v_call: TRBV2
cdr3_aa: CASNKGPETQYF

d_call: NA
v_call: TRBV3-1
cdr3_aa: CASSQYNGNYEQYF

d_call: NA
v_call: TRBV3-1
cdr3_aa: CASSHPPGNGYTF

d_call: NA
v_call: TRBV20-1
cdr3_aa: CSARTSFVLADTQYF

d_call: NA
v_call: TRBV7-6
cdr3_aa: CASSSQTFGSGNTIYF

d_call: TRBD2
v_call: TRBV5-1
cdr3_aa: CASRPGTTEETQYF

d_call: TRBD2
v_call: TRBV7-9
cdr3_aa: CASSRQTSGSRTGELFF

d_call: NA
v_call: TRBV7-2
cdr3_aa: CASSESWGLYGYTF

d_call: NA
v_call: TRBV28
cdr3_aa: CASSSWGQGQNTEASEAFF

d_call: NA
v_call: TRBV7-3
cdr3_aa: CASSERNTGELFF

d_call: TRBD2
v_call: TRBV18
cdr3_aa: CTSSRLAGESEQYF

d_call: TRBD2
v_call: TRBV2
cdr3_aa: CASSEGLAGAGELFF

d_call: NA
v_call: TRBV28
cdr3_aa: CGLSPLIYF